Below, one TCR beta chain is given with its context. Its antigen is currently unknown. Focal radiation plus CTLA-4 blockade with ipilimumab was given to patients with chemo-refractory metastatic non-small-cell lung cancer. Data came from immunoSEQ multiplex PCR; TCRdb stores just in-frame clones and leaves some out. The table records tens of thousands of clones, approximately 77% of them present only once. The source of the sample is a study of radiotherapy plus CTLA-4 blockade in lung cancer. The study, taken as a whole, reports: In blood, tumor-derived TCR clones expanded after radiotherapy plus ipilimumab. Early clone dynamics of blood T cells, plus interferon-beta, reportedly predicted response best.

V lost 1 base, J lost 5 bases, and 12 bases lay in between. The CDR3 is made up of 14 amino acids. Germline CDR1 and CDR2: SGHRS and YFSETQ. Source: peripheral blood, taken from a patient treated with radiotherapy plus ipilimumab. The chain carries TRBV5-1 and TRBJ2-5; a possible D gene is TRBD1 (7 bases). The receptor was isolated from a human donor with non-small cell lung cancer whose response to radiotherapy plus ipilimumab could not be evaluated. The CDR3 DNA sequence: TGCGCCAGCAGCTTGCAACAGGGGAGGGAGACCCAGTACTTC. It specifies CASSLQQGRETQYF.